Listed below are T cell receptor beta chains from one sample, sequenced in a study of blood T cell repertoires in COVID-19. The data were produced by immunoSEQ multiplex PCR, yet TCRdb's version contains in-frame clones alone and is incomplete. Of 88,000 or so clones in the sample, 75% to 90% were seen once. Sequencing used PBMCs or T cells enriched from blood (not recorded which). All receptors come from a woman aged 45-60 years with acute COVID-19. Both conserved end residues are part of each CDR3. A D gene is named only where the DNA matches it firmly. Rows give clone size only sometimes, using once, few, many, or a class for an expanded clone.

D gene: NA
V gene: TRBV5-5
J gene: TRBJ2-2
clone size: NA
CDR3 protein: CASSLAGRSQGGSGELFF
CDR3 DNA: TGTGCCAGCAGCTTGGCCGGGAGGTCACAGGGTGGGTCCGGGGAGCTGTTTTTT

D gene: NA
V gene: TRBV5-4
J gene: TRBJ1-1
clone size: NA
CDR3 protein: CASSLDRMLGGMNTEAFF
CDR3 DNA: TGTGCCAGCAGCTTGGATCGTATGTTGGGGGGTATGAACACTGAAGCTTTCTTT

D gene: TRBD1
V gene: TRBV2
J gene: TRBJ1-3
clone size: once
CDR3 protein: CASSAGQAGNTIYF
CDR3 DNA: TGTGCCAGCAGTGCGGGACAGGCTGGAAACACCATATATTTT

D gene: TRBD1
V gene: TRBV9
J gene: TRBJ2-2
clone size: NA
CDR3 protein: CASSQPGTGNTGELFF
CDR3 DNA: TGTGCCAGCAGCCAACCTGGGACAGGGAACACCGGGGAGCTGTTTTTT

D gene: NA
V gene: TRBV3-1/TRBV3-2
J gene: TRBJ1-1
clone size: NA
CDR3 protein: CASRLQGGTEAFF
CDR3 DNA: TGTGCCAGCAGGTTACAGGGTGGCACTGAAGCTTTCTTT

D gene: NA
V gene: TRBV30
J gene: TRBJ2-2
clone size: once
CDR3 protein: CAWSPGWTANTGELFF
CDR3 DNA: TGTGCCTGGAGTCCTGGATGGACAGCGAACACCGGGGAGCTGTTTTTT

D gene: NA
V gene: TRBV7-6
J gene: TRBJ1-3
clone size: NA
CDR3 protein: CASSPIQGRRNTIYF
CDR3 DNA: TGTGCCAGCAGCCCTATACAGGGAAGGAGAAACACCATATATTTT

D gene: TRBD2
V gene: TRBV11-3
J gene: TRBJ2-1
clone size: NA
CDR3 protein: CASSFLAGGEINEQFF
CDR3 DNA: TGTGCCAGCAGCTTTTTAGCGGGAGGGGAAATCAATGAGCAGTTCTTC

D gene: NA
V gene: TRBV27
J gene: TRBJ2-2
clone size: NA
CDR3 protein: CASTMGSTGELFF
CDR3 DNA: TGTGCCAGCACGATGGGCTCCACCGGGGAGCTGTTTTTT

D gene: NA
V gene: TRBV7-9
J gene: TRBJ2-3
clone size: few
CDR3 protein: CASSVSGAGTDTQYF
CDR3 DNA: TGTGCCAGCAGCGTCTCAGGGGCCGGCACAGATACGCAGTATTTT

D gene: TRBD1
V gene: TRBV30
J gene: TRBJ1-2
clone size: NA
CDR3 protein: CAAYYRGFGYTF
CDR3 DNA: TGTGCCGCCTATTACAGGGGGTTCGGCTACACCTTC

D gene: NA
V gene: TRBV21-1
J gene: TRBJ1-4
clone size: NA
CDR3 protein: CASSRRDRGDEKLFF
CDR3 DNA: TGTGCCAGCAGCCGACGGGACAGGGGGGATGAAAAACTGTTTTTT

D gene: TRBD1
V gene: TRBV4-1
J gene: TRBJ2-3
clone size: NA
CDR3 protein: CASSPIQGGTDTQYF
CDR3 DNA: TGCGCCAGCAGCCCAATCCAGGGGGGCACAGATACGCAGTATTTT

D gene: TRBD1
V gene: TRBV19
J gene: TRBJ1-1
clone size: NA
CDR3 protein: CASSIRGDRTHTEAFF
CDR3 DNA: TGTGCCAGTAGTATTCGAGGGGACAGGACCCACACTGAAGCTTTCTTT

D gene: TRBD2
V gene: TRBV4-1
J gene: TRBJ2-2
clone size: many
CDR3 protein: CASSQGGLAGVGTGELFF
CDR3 DNA: TGCGCCAGCAGCCAAGGGGGACTAGCGGGAGTGGGAACCGGGGAGCTGTTTTTT

D gene: TRBD1
V gene: TRBV23-1
J gene: TRBJ1-6
clone size: NA
CDR3 protein: CASSQSNFRDRGIYNSPLHF
CDR3 DNA: TGCGCCAGCAGTCAATCGAATTTTCGGGACAGGGGAATTTATAATTCACCCCTCCACTTT

D gene: TRBD2
V gene: TRBV5-6
J gene: TRBJ2-3
clone size: NA
CDR3 protein: CASSFPSGSHTDTQYF
CDR3 DNA: TGTGCCAGCAGCTTCCCTAGCGGGAGTCATACAGATACGCAGTATTTT

D gene: NA
V gene: TRBV2
J gene: TRBJ2-6
clone size: NA
CDR3 protein: CASSVGGANVLTF
CDR3 DNA: TGTGCCAGCAGTGTCGGTGGGGCCAACGTCCTGACTTTC

D gene: TRBD1
V gene: TRBV27
J gene: TRBJ1-6
clone size: once
CDR3 protein: CASSDYTGGDFLSSYNSPLHF
CDR3 DNA: TGTGCCAGCAGTGACTATACAGGGGGCGATTTTCTCAGCTCCTATAATTCACCCCTCCACTTT

D gene: NA
V gene: TRBV9
J gene: TRBJ1-6
clone size: NA
CDR3 protein: CASSAVGGLEDSPLHF
CDR3 DNA: TGTGCCAGCAGCGCCGTCGGGGGGCTGGAGGATTCACCCCTCCACTTT

D gene: TRBD2
V gene: TRBV7-9
J gene: TRBJ2-1
clone size: NA
CDR3 protein: CASSPGGTQSYNEQFF
CDR3 DNA: TGTGCCAGCAGCCCCGGGGGGACGCAATCCTACAATGAGCAGTTCTTC

D gene: NA
V gene: TRBV4-3
J gene: TRBJ1-2
clone size: NA
CDR3 protein: CASSQSANYGYTF
CDR3 DNA: TGCGCCAGCAGCCAGTCAGCTAACTATGGCTACACCTTC

D gene: NA
V gene: TRBV18
J gene: TRBJ1-1
clone size: NA
CDR3 protein: CASSPGRFGPRGEAFF
CDR3 DNA: TGTGCCAGCTCACCAGGCCGGTTTGGGCCTCGGGGTGAAGCTTTCTTT

D gene: TRBD1
V gene: TRBV18
J gene: TRBJ1-1
clone size: NA
CDR3 protein: CASSPDRERETEAFF
CDR3 DNA: TGTGCCAGCTCACCGGACAGGGAGAGAGAGACTGAAGCTTTCTTT

D gene: TRBD2
V gene: TRBV9
J gene: TRBJ2-2
clone size: once
CDR3 protein: CASSTGTSGSSGELFF
CDR3 DNA: TGTGCCAGCAGCACCGGGACTAGCGGGAGTTCCGGGGAGCTGTTTTTT

D gene: TRBD1
V gene: TRBV11-2
J gene: TRBJ2-2
clone size: NA
CDR3 protein: CASSLNRGSNTGELFF
CDR3 DNA: TGTGCCAGCAGCTTAAACAGGGGATCGAACACCGGGGAGCTGTTTTTT

D gene: TRBD2
V gene: TRBV2
J gene: TRBJ2-7
clone size: NA
CDR3 protein: CASSLAGGTYEQYF
CDR3 DNA: TGTGCCAGCTCGCTAGCGGGAGGGACCTACGAGCAGTACTTC

D gene: TRBD2
V gene: TRBV5-4
J gene: TRBJ2-1
clone size: NA
CDR3 protein: CASSWRTSGSFNEQFF
CDR3 DNA: TGTGCCAGCAGCTGGAGGACTAGCGGGAGTTTTAATGAGCAGTTCTTC

D gene: TRBD1
V gene: TRBV15
J gene: TRBJ1-1
clone size: NA
CDR3 protein: CATSLKGQIGEEAFF
CDR3 DNA: TGTGCCACCAGCCTTAAGGGACAGATCGGTGAGGAGGCTTTCTTT

D gene: NA
V gene: TRBV7-9
J gene: TRBJ1-4
clone size: NA
CDR3 protein: CASSIPTGSNEKLFF
CDR3 DNA: TGTGCCAGCAGCATTCCGACAGGCTCTAATGAAAAACTGTTTTTT

D gene: TRBD2
V gene: TRBV19
J gene: TRBJ2-3
clone size: once
CDR3 protein: CASSMGGFSTDTQYF
CDR3 DNA: TGTGCCAGTAGTATGGGGGGGTTTAGCACAGATACGCAGTATTTT